These T cell receptor beta chains were read from a single sample in a study of blood T cells in healthy people across ages. TCRdb redid the calling of the 5' RACE reads with MiXCR, one entry per CDR3 protein. The sample holds about 580,000 distinct CDR3 sequences, around half seen once. Material for sequencing was blood. Receptors originate from a man older than 75 in good health. CDR3s include the opening cysteine and the closing phenylalanine or tryptophan. The D gene is left open where the match is weak. Rows give clone size only sometimes, using once, few, many, or a class for an expanded clone.

TRBV7-8	NA	14	TRBD2	TRBJ2-7	TGTGCCAGCAGCTTACCAGCGGGAGGATACGAGCAGTACTTC	CASSLPAGGYEQYF
TRBV20-1	NA	15	TRBD1	TRBJ1-1	TGCAGTGCTAGAAGAACAGGGGGCTTCAACACTGAAGCTTTCTTT	CSARRTGGFNTEAFF
TRBV27	few	15	NA	TRBJ2-1	TGTGCCAGCAGTTTAGAGGGGACGGGGTACAATGAGCAGTTCTTC	CASSLEGTGYNEQFF
TRBV7-2	NA	15	NA	TRBJ1-1	TGTGCCAGCAGCTTCAGCGGGGAGGGAACGACTGAAGCTTTCTTT	CASSFSGEGTTEAFF
TRBV28	few	14	NA	TRBJ2-5	TGTGCCAGCAGTGCGGGACATACCCAAGAGACCCAGTACTTC	CASSAGHTQETQYF
TRBV11-2	few	16	TRBD1	TRBJ2-2	TGTGCCAGCAGCTTCGACAGGGCGTCGGCCACCGGGGAGCTGTTTTTT	CASSFDRASATGELFF
TRBV20-1	NA	12	NA	TRBJ2-5	TGCAGTGCCAGGACCGATTCGGAGACCCAGTACTTC	CSARTDSETQYF
TRBV7-9	many	14	NA	TRBJ1-2	TGTGCCAGCAGCCGAAATAAGGCCCTGGATGGCTACACCTTC	CASSRNKALDGYTF
TRBV6-6	many	16	TRBD1	TRBJ1-5	TGTGCCAGCAGACAAACAGGGGAGCGGCGCAATCAGCCCCAGCATTTT	CASRQTGERRNQPQHF
TRBV7-2	NA	15	TRBD1	TRBJ2-1	TGTGCCAGCAGCAACACAGGGGCCGCATACAATGAGCAGTTCTTC	CASSNTGAAYNEQFF
TRBV20-1	NA	15	TRBD1	TRBJ2-7	TGCAGTGCTAGATCGCCCGGGACAGGGATCTACGAGCAGTACTTC	CSARSPGTGIYEQYF
TRBV20-1	NA	16	NA	TRBJ2-1	TGCAGTGCTAGCCCACCTTCAGGGTACGGCACCAATGAGCAGTTCTTC	CSASPPSGYGTNEQFF
TRBV6-6	many	13	NA	TRBJ1-2	TGTGCCAGCAGTTCCCTGACGATGTATGGCTACACCTTC	CASSSLTMYGYTF
TRBV7-2	NA	15	NA	TRBJ2-4	TGTGCCAGCAGCGGGGGCCTGGTACCGCAAAACATTCAGTACTTC	CASSGGLVPQNIQYF
TRBV7-2	many	14	NA	TRBJ2-3	TGTGCCAGCAGCTCTCCGGACCGGCCAGATACGCAGTATTTT	CASSSPDRPDTQYF
TRBV10-3	NA	14	NA	TRBJ2-2	TGTGCCATCAGTGAAGGAGAGAACACCGGGGAGCTGTTTTTT	CAISEGENTGELFF
TRBV7-9	NA	14	TRBD1	TRBJ1-5	TGTGCCAGCAGCCCCTCCGAAACAGGGGGCGTCCAGCATTTT	CASSPSETGGVQHF
TRBV20-1	NA	11	TRBD1	TRBJ2-5	TGCAGTGCTAGCGGGGACAGGGGGCAGTACTTC	CSASGDRGQYF
TRBV20-1	NA	15	TRBD1	TRBJ1-1	TGCAGTGCGGAACCTTTGGGACAGGGGCGCACTGAAGCTTTCTTT	CSAEPLGQGRTEAFF
TRBV11-2	many	13	NA	TRBJ2-7	TGTGCCAGCAGGAGGGGAGATTCCTACGAGCAGTACTTC	CASRRGDSYEQYF
TRBV6-6	many	12	NA	TRBJ1-5	TGTGCCAGCAACCTCAGGGATCAGCCCCAGCATTTT	CASNLRDQPQHF
TRBV18	NA	14	TRBD2	TRBJ2-3	TGTGCCAGCTCACTAGCGGGGGGTCGCTATACGCAGTATTTT	CASSLAGGRYTQYF
TRBV12-3/TRBV12-4	NA	11	NA	TRBJ2-5	TGTGCCTCGAGCTTCCAAGAGGCCCAGTACTTC	CASSFQEAQYF
TRBV6-6	NA	13	NA	TRBJ2-7	TGTGCCAGCAGCCAATACTATGGGTACGAGCAGTACTTC	CASSQYYGYEQYF
TRBV7-6	few	17	TRBD2	TRBJ2-1	TGTGCCAGCAGCCGATGGAGTAGTAGCGGGGGCGACAATGAGCAGTTCTTC	CASSRWSSSGGDNEQFF
TRBV4-3	few	13	NA	TRBJ2-7	TGCGCCAGCAGCCAAGGGGTAGCCTACGAGCAGTACTTC	CASSQGVAYEQYF
TRBV18	few	14	NA	TRBJ2-1	TGTGCCAGCTCACCTCGGGAAGGGCCGAATGAGCAGTTCTTC	CASSPREGPNEQFF
TRBV4-3	NA	17	NA	TRBJ1-1	TGCGCCAGCAGCCAAGATATGGCCGGGCCAGGGACTAATGAAGCTTTCTTT	CASSQDMAGPGTNEAFF
TRBV7-2	NA	17	TRBD2	TRBJ2-1	TGTGCCAGCAGTCCCAGCACCGGGAGGAGCTCCTACAATGAGCAGTTCTTC	CASSPSTGRSSYNEQFF
TRBV25-1	NA	15	NA	TRBJ2-5	TGTGCCAGCAGTGACTGGAGGGGTTCCCAAGAGACCCAGTACTTC	CASSDWRGSQETQYF
TRBV28	NA	13	NA	TRBJ1-5	TGTGCCGGCAGTTTATCTCACCCAAGGCCCCAGCATTTT	CAGSLSHPRPQHF
TRBV4-1	NA	15	TRBD2	TRBJ2-1	TGCGCCAGCAGCCAAGAGGGACGGGGGGTAGGGGAGCAGTTCTTC	CASSQEGRGVGEQFF
TRBV12-3/TRBV12-4	NA	14	TRBD1	TRBJ2-7	TGTGCCAGCAGTCCGACAGGGGTTTCCTACGAGCAGTACTTC	CASSPTGVSYEQYF